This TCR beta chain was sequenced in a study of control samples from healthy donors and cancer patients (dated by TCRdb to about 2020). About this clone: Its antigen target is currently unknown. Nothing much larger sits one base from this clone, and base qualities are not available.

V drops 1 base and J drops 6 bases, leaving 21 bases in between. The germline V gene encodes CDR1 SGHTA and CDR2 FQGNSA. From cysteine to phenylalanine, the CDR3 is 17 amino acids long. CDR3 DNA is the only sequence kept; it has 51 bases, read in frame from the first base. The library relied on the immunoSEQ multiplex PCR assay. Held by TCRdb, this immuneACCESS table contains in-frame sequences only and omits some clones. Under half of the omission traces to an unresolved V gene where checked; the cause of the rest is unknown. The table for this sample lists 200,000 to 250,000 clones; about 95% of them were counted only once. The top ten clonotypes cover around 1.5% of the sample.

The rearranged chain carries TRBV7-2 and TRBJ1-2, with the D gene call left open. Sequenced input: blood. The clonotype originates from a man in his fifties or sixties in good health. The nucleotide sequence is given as TGTGCCAGCAGCTTAGTTCGGCCAAGGGTAGGAGGTCATGGCTACACCTTC. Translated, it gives CASSLVRPRVGGHGYTF. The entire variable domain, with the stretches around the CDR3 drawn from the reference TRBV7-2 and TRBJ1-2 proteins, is GAGVSQSPSNKVTEKGKDVELRCDPISGHTALYWYRQSLGQGLEFLIYFQGNSAPDKSGLPSDRFSAERTGGSVSTLTIQRTQQEDSAVYLCASSLVRPRVGGHGYTFGSGTRLTVV.